This TCR beta chain is from a study of blood T cell repertoires in COVID-19. Study summary: The study drew acute and convalescent COVID-19 samples from the United States, Italy and Spain. The analysed material was cDNA or gDNA that came from T cells, B-cell-depleted T cells, or PBMCs.

TCRdb's table, derived via immunoSEQ multiplex PCR, lists solely in-frame clones and lacks some. The profile covers around 150,000 clones, with 84% appearing a single time and roughly 3.4% taken by the ten largest. This CDR3 region has 15 residues. J lost 4 bases, V lost 4 bases, and 7 bases had no gene match. Per the germline V gene, CDR1 is SGHRS and CDR2 is YFSETQ. Cohorts were based on clinical histories the participants reported. This sequence was found in a woman aged 45-65 years with acute COVID-19. The sequenced material came from PBMCs or T cells enriched from blood (not recorded which). The genes are TRBV5-1 and TRBJ1-3; TRBD1 aligns across 8 bases. In DNA, the CDR3 is TGCGCCAGCAGCCTGACAGGGGATGAGGGAAACACCATATATTTT. This gives the protein CASSLTGDEGNTIYF.